These T cell receptor beta chains were read from a single sample in a study of control samples from healthy donors and cancer patients. The assay was immunoSEQ multiplex PCR, and TCRdb's table has in-frame clones only and misses some. The table has about 140,000 clones, more than 90% seen once; the top ten hold around 10%. The specimen sequenced was blood. All receptors derive from a man aged 25 to 45 in good health. CDR3s include the opening cysteine and the closing phenylalanine or tryptophan. D genes are given only for firm matches. Clone size is shown for a subset of rows, as once, few, many or a class of expanded clone.

D	V	J	size	CDR3	DNA
.	TRBV29-1	TRBJ2-3	.	CSVQGLSTDTQYF	TGCAGCGTTCAGGGCCTTAGCACAGATACGCAGTATTTT
TRBD1	TRBV19	TRBJ1-5	.	CASSTGQASNQPQHF	TGTGCCAGTAGTACGGGACAGGCCAGCAATCAGCCCCAGCATTTT
.	TRBV28	TRBJ1-2	.	CASSPLHGRGGYTF	TGTGCCAGCAGTCCCCTCCACGGGCGCGGGGGCTACACCTTC
.	TRBV2	TRBJ1-4	.	CASTAGRLNEKLFF	TGTGCCAGCACGGCGGGACGGTTAAATGAAAAACTGTTTTTT
.	TRBV5-4	TRBJ1-4	.	CASSLGQANEKLFF	TGTGCCAGCAGCTTGGGTCAGGCGAATGAAAAACTGTTTTTT
TRBD2	TRBV5-5	TRBJ2-4	few	CASSLTGPLARAGGKNIQYF	TGTGCCAGCAGCTTGACGGGCCCATTGGCGCGTGCGGGGGGCAAAAACATTCAGTACTTC
.	TRBV18	TRBJ1-1	.	CASSPAGYIGTEAFF	TGTGCCAGCTCACCAGCGGGGTATATTGGAACTGAAGCTTTCTTT
TRBD2	TRBV7-9	TRBJ2-5	.	CASSLAGGRETQYF	TGTGCCAGCAGCTTAGCGGGAGGGAGGGAGACCCAGTACTTC
.	TRBV7-9	TRBJ2-1	.	CASSLVDLSFTIEQFF	TGTGCCAGCAGCTTAGTTGATTTGTCCTTTACAATTGAGCAGTTCTTC
TRBD1	TRBV28	TRBJ1-1	.	CASTPLDRENTEAFF	TGTGCCAGCACCCCCTTGGACAGGGAGAACACTGAAGCTTTCTTT
TRBD1	TRBV10-3	TRBJ2-5	once	CAISESGTGGAETQYF	TGTGCCATCAGTGAGTCCGGGACAGGGGGCGCGGAGACCCAGTACTTC
TRBD1	TRBV10-3	TRBJ1-2	once	CAISEWGTGAVYGYTF	TGTGCCATCAGTGAGTGGGGGACAGGGGCGGTCTATGGCTACACCTTC
.	TRBV2	TRBJ1-5	.	CASSPGGYSNQPQHF	TGTGCCAGCAGTCCAGGTGGATACAGCAATCAGCCCCAGCATTTT
.	TRBV19	TRBJ1-5	.	CASSLRGARQQPQHF	TGTGCCAGTAGCTTAAGGGGGGCTAGGCAACAGCCCCAGCATTTT
TRBD1	TRBV6-1	TRBJ2-3	.	CASSEVTGGSDTQYF	TGTGCCAGCAGTGAAGTGACAGGGGGCTCGGATACGCAGTATTTT
.	TRBV12-5	TRBJ1-5	.	CASGLEKGQPQHF	TGTGCTAGTGGTTTGGAAAAGGGCCAGCCCCAGCATTTT
.	TRBV7-3	TRBJ2-7	.	CASSLQGYEQYF	TGTGCCAGCAGCTTACAAGGGTACGAGCAGTACTTC
TRBD1	TRBV11-3	TRBJ1-4	.	CASSLTQGAFGEKLFF	TGTGCCAGCAGCTTAACACAGGGGGCCTTTGGAGAAAAACTGTTTTTT
TRBD2	TRBV14	TRBJ2-2	once	CASSRAAGGAGELFF	TGTGCCAGCAGCCGAGCAGCGGGAGGAGCCGGGGAGCTGTTTTTT
.	TRBV6-1	TRBJ1-2	once	CASSEWTEYGYTF	TGTGCCAGCAGTGAGTGGACAGAGTATGGCTACACCTTC
.	TRBV6-5	TRBJ2-7	.	CASSNRDFVSYEQYF	TGTGCCAGCAGTAACCGGGACTTCGTTTCCTACGAGCAGTACTTC
.	TRBV20-1	TRBJ2-7	.	CSASAGLFFHEQYF	TGCAGTGCTAGTGCGGGGCTTTTCTTCCACGAGCAGTACTTC
.	TRBV6-6	TRBJ1-5	.	CASSPRSGYNQPQHF	TGTGCCAGCAGTCCCCGGTCGGGGTACAATCAGCCCCAGCATTTT
.	TRBV27	TRBJ1-4	.	CASSLSVNEKLFF	TGTGCCAGCAGTTTATCGGTAAATGAAAAACTGTTTTTT
.	TRBV7-2	TRBJ1-3	.	CASSLVKVLDGNTIYF	TGTGCCAGCAGCTTAGTCAAGGTCCTAGACGGAAACACCATATATTTT
.	TRBV3-1/TRBV3-2	TRBJ2-1	.	CASSQLIAAGGNEQFF	TGTGCCAGCAGCCAGCTTATAGCCGCCGGTGGAAATGAGCAGTTCTTC
.	TRBV7-2	TRBJ2-7	once	CASSLVTDSTYEQYF	TGTGCCAGCAGCTTAGTTACGGACTCGACCTACGAGCAGTACTTC
.	TRBV6-5	TRBJ1-1	.	CASSYRTGSVSF	TGTGCCAGCAGTTACAGGACCGGGTCAGTATCCTTT
.	TRBV27	TRBJ1-6	.	CASSPRNNSPLHF	TGTGCCAGCAGTCCCCGGAATAATTCACCCCTCCACTTT
.	TRBV28	TRBJ1-2	.	CASSLSALGYGYTF	TGTGCCAGCAGTTTATCTGCGTTAGGCTATGGCTACACCTTC
.	TRBV19	TRBJ1-1	.	CASRGGNGNTEAFF	TGTGCCAGTAGAGGGGGGAACGGGAACACTGAAGCTTTCTTT
.	TRBV12-3/TRBV12-4	TRBJ2-7	.	CASSPQAYEQYF	TGTGCCAGCAGCCCCCAGGCCTACGAGCAGTACTTC
.	TRBV28	TRBJ2-4	.	CASSSPPGGATRVGAKNIQYF	TGTGCCAGCAGTTCCCCCCCCGGGGGCGCTACAAGGGTAGGGGCCAAAAACATTCAGTACTTC
.	TRBV19	TRBJ2-7	.	CASSIDLAGIGQYF	TGTGCCAGTAGTATAGATCTGGCAGGGATCGGGCAGTACTTC
.	TRBV19	TRBJ2-3	once	CASSGRTDTQYF	TGTGCCAGTAGCGGACGGACCGATACGCAGTATTTT
TRBD1	TRBV28	TRBJ1-2	.	CASSSVDREKINYGYTF	TGTGCCAGCAGTTCAGTAGACAGGGAAAAAATTAACTATGGCTACACCTTC
.	TRBV6-6	TRBJ2-1	.	CASSYEAVYNEQFF	TGTGCCAGCAGTTACGAAGCAGTTTACAATGAGCAGTTCTTC
TRBD1	TRBV15	TRBJ1-5	few	CATSRDPGQGYQPQHF	TGTGCCACCAGCAGAGATCCGGGACAGGGTTATCAGCCCCAGCATTTT
TRBD1	TRBV27	TRBJ1-6	.	CASSLTFDRGRYNSPLHF	TGTGCCAGCAGTTTAACCTTTGACAGGGGTCGGTATAATTCACCCCTCCACTTT
.	TRBV5-8	TRBJ2-1	few	CASSLARDSYFWEQFF	TGTGCCAGCAGCTTGGCTCGGGACTCCTATTTCTGGGAGCAGTTCTTC
.	TRBV15	TRBJ1-2	.	CATSGGNANGYTF	TGTGCCACCAGTGGAGGGAATGCGAATGGCTACACCTTC
TRBD1	TRBV28	TRBJ2-1	.	CASRSLDRGKGGYNEQFF	TGTGCCAGCAGGTCCCTGGACAGGGGTAAAGGGGGTTACAATGAGCAGTTCTTC
TRBD1	TRBV5-5	TRBJ2-5	.	CASSSQGAWETQYF	TGTGCCAGCAGCTCACAGGGGGCTTGGGAGACCCAGTACTTC
.	TRBV20-1	TRBJ2-1	.	CSAEAGNEQFF	TGCAGTGCTGAAGCCGGAAATGAGCAGTTCTTC
.	TRBV19	TRBJ1-5	.	CASSIGRIFNQPQHF	TGTGCCAGTAGTATTGGCAGAATATTTAATCAGCCCCAGCATTTT
.	TRBV5-4	TRBJ2-5	.	CASSLFVNQETQYF	TGTGCCAGCAGCTTGTTTGTGAACCAAGAGACCCAGTACTTC
.	TRBV19	TRBJ2-1	.	CASSTPLTGNEQFF	TGTGCCAGTAGTACGCCACTTACTGGCAATGAGCAGTTCTTC
.	TRBV19	TRBJ2-5	.	CASSPGSGGKTQYF	TGTGCCAGTAGTCCCGGTTCTGGGGGTAAGACCCAGTACTTC
.	TRBV20-1	TRBJ2-1	once	CSASFTYNEQFF	TGCAGTGCTAGTTTTACCTACAATGAGCAGTTCTTC
.	TRBV7-8	TRBJ1-4	.	CASIRGTAAINEKLFF	TGTGCCAGCATCCGGGGGACCGCAGCTATTAATGAAAAACTGTTTTTT